Sequencing of this T cell receptor (beta chain) was carried out in a study of low-dose radiotherapy and immunotherapy resistance in tumors. Stated time point: after trial treatment. Treatment specified: LDRT plus nivolumab, ipilimumab, low-dose cyclophosphamide and aspirin (RACIN trial). Low-dose radiotherapy, low-dose cyclophosphamide, aspirin, ipilimumab and nivolumab were all given to the donors. This clonotype has at least ten counts. Both TCRalpha and TCRbeta chains were reverse transcribed with V-gene-specific primers. PCR amplification of the TCRs was performed with Phusion for 20 PCR cycles, and it relied on a constant-region primer together with a V-primer adapter. TCRdb recomputed calls from the reads with MiXCR, one row per CDR3 protein. The repertoire holds approximately 46,000 distinct CDR3 sequences, with approximately 26% as singletons. The TCR comes from a male donor with prostate cancer. Specimen: PBMCs, collected after low-dose radiotherapy plus immunotherapy.

The CDR3 DNA sequence: TGCGCCAGCAACCGAGACAGAAGCACAGATACGCAGTATTTT. It encodes CASNRDRSTDTQYF. The chain joins TRBV5-1 to TRBJ2-3, with D possibly TRBD1 on 5 matching bases. The V and J ends lost 6 bases and 0 bases respectively, with 11 bases between them. The CDR3 runs to 14 residues. Germline CDR1 and CDR2: SGHRS and YFSETQ.